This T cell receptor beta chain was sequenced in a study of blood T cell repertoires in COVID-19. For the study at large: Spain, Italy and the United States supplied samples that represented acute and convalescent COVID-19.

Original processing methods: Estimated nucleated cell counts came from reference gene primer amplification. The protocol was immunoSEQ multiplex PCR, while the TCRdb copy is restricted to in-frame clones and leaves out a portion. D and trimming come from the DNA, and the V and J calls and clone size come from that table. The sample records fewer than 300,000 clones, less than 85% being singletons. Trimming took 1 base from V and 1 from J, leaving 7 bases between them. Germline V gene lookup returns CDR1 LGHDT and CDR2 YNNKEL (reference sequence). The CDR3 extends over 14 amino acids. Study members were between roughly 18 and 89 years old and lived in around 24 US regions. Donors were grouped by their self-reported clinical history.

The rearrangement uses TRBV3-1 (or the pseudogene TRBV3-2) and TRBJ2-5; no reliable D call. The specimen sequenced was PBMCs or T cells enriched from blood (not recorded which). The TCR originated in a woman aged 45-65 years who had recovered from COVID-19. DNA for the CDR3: TGTGCCAGCAGCCAAGTTGAAGCCCAAGAGACCCAGTACTTC. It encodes CASSQVEAQETQYF.